These 20 T cell receptor beta chains originate from one sample sequenced in a study of long-term antiretroviral therapy in people with HIV. Runs used v3.0 of the immunoSEQ assay and were done at survey level. Sequencing was performed with immunoSEQ multiplex PCR; in TCRdb, only in-frame clones are kept and a portion is missing. In the table there are about 27,000 clones, nearly 85% of which are singletons. The sequencing used unsorted PBMCs, collected 0.8 years before starting antiretroviral therapy. These receptors all come from a man aged 18 to 30 with HIV.

The chain uses TRBV5-1 and TRBJ2-5; possibly TRBD1 or TRBD2 for D (5 bases each). V was trimmed by 4 bases and J by 5 bases, leaving 12 bases between them. This CDR3 comprises 13 residues. Germline CDR1 reads SGHRS; CDR2 reads YFSETQ. This CDR3 reads CASSRGGLETQYF. The CDR3, as DNA: TGCGCCAGCAGCCGGGGCGGGCTGGAGACCCAGTACTTC.

The chain has TRBV2 and TRBJ2-1, with TRBD2 identical over 7 bases. Per germline, CDR1 SNHLY and CDR2 FYNNEI. The CDR3 runs to 15 residues. Trimming removed 4 bases from V and 7 bases from J; junction bases left unmatched: 10. The CDR3 here is CASSVSGRASNEQFF. CDR3 DNA: TGTGCCAGCAGTGTCTCGGGGAGGGCCTCTAATGAGCAGTTCTTC.

The chain is built from TRBV13 and TRBJ1-1; D may be TRBD1 (6 bases). The CDR3 totals 15 residues. Germline CDR1 is PRHDT and CDR2 is FYEKMQ (reference sequence). V was shortened by 2 bases and J by 5 bases, with 15 bases between the two germline ends. CDR3 sequence (DNA): TGTGCCAGCAGCTTATTACCCGGGGGGCAGACTGAAGCTTTCTTT. Translated, it gives CASSLLPGGQTEAFF.

This sequence joins TRBV7-8 and TRBJ2-7; D is possibly TRBD1 or TRBD2 (6 bases each). This CDR3 has 15 amino acids. Trimming took 2 bases from V and 2 from J, leaving 13 bases between them. The germline CDR1 and CDR2 sequences are SGHVS and FQNEAQ. The chain's CDR3 is CASSLSDRTTYEQYF. CDR3 DNA sequence: TGTGCCAGCAGCTTATCCGACAGGACTACCTACGAGCAGTACTTC.

This clone was counted only a few times. V usage is TRBV10-3 and J usage is TRBJ2-7, with D unresolved. This CDR3 has 11 amino acids. The V end was cut by 4 bases, the J end by 6 bases, with 7 bases between. CDR1 is ENHRY, CDR2 SYGVKD, per germline. The CDR3 region has the DNA TGTGCCATCAGTGGGATGGTCGAGCAGTACTTC. It yields the protein CAISGMVEQYF.

The chain is built from TRBV11-2 and TRBJ2-7; the D gene is possibly TRBD1 (6 bases). The V gene lost 3 bases and the J gene lost 2 bases, with 14 bases spanning the gap. CDR1 and CDR2 from the germline V gene are SGHAT and FQNNGV. The CDR3 is made up of 15 amino acids. The CDR3 nucleotides read TGTGCCAGCAGCTTGGGCCAGGGGATGGCCTACGAGCAGTACTTC. Amino acid sequence: CASSLGQGMAYEQYF. Drawing the rest from reference TRBV11-2 and TRBJ2-7, the complete variable domain is EAGVAQSPRYKIIEKRQSVAFWCNPISGHATLYWYQQILGQGPKLLIQFQNNGVVDDSQLPKDRFSAERLKGVDSTLKIQPAKLEDSAVYLCASSLGQGMAYEQYFGPGTRLTVT.

The chain links TRBV18 to TRBJ2-3; 10 nucleotides line up with TRBD1. The germline CDR1 and CDR2 sequences are KGHSH and LQKENI. V lost 6 bases, J lost 3 bases, and 9 bases stayed unmatched. The CDR3 runs 16 residues. The CDR3 region is CASSQIPGQGTDTQYF. CDR3 coding DNA: TGTGCCAGCTCTCAAATACCGGGACAGGGGACAGATACGCAGTATTTT. The whole variable domain, filled in from reference TRBV18 and TRBJ2-3, reads NAGVMQNPRHLVRRRGQEARLRCSPMKGHSHVYWYRQLPEEGLKFMVYLQKENIIDESGMPKERFSAEFPKEGPSILRIQQVVRGDSAAYFCASSQIPGQGTDTQYFGPGTRLTVL.

CDR3 in DNA: TGTGCCTGGAGTGTAGTTAGTGGGACCGGGGAGCTGTTTTTT. Amino acid sequence: CAWSVVSGTGELFF. This sequence joins TRBV30 and TRBJ2-2; D is uncertain. V lost 0 bases, J lost 5 bases, and 10 bases lay in between. This CDR3 has 14 amino acids. Germline V lookup: CDR1 GTSNPN, CDR2 SVGIG (reference sequence).

This chain connects TRBV4-1 to TRBJ1-2, with unresolved D. The CDR3 consists of 15 residues. V shed 0 bases and J shed 2 bases, with 10 bases lying between them. Germline CDR1 is MGHRA and CDR2 is YSYEKL. The CDR3 protein is CASSQDQRQNYGYTF. The CDR3 DNA sequence: TGCGCCAGCAGCCAAGATCAGCGGCAGAACTATGGCTACACCTTC.

This clone has just one count. The rearrangement uses TRBV5-5 and TRBJ2-3; D unclear. This CDR3 has 15 amino acids. The germline CDR1 and CDR2 sequences are SGHKS and YYEKEE (reference sequence). The ends were cut back, 1 base at V and 6 bases at J, with 15 bases in the middle. The CDR3 nucleotides read TGTGCCAGCAGCTTGAGGGCCGTGGTAATCGATACGCAGTATTTT. This gives the protein CASSLRAVVIDTQYF.

The chain couples TRBV7-9 to TRBJ2-1, with 11 bases aligning to TRBD1. V shed 6 bases and J 5 bases; nucleotides not matched to a gene: 6. The CDR3 runs 15 residues. The germline V gene has CDR1 SEHNR and CDR2 FQNEAQ (reference sequence). The CDR3 sequence: CASSPGQGGHNEQFF. The CDR3 nucleotides are TGTGCCAGCAGTCCGGGACAGGGGGGCCACAATGAGCAGTTCTTC.

As DNA, the CDR3 is TGTGCCAGCAGCCTGGCCGGACAGGGATCTTACGAGCAGTACTTC. It translates to CASSLAGQGSYEQYF. The V gene is TRBV5-4, the J gene TRBJ2-7, with 8 bases that match TRBD1. The CDR3 is 15 residues long. V shed 4 bases, J shed 4 bases, and the junction held 10 bases outside the gene matches. Germline lookup yields CDR1 SGHNT and CDR2 YYREEE (reference sequence).

The gene calls are TRBV4-2 and TRBJ2-3; the match to TRBD2 covers 11 bases. This CDR3 contains 16 residues. Looked up from germline, CDR1 is LGHNA and CDR2 is YNFKEQ. V trimming: 5 bases; J trimming: 1 base; junction bases outside the gene matches: 5. CDR3 protein: CASSGPSGGRTDTQYF. The CDR3 nucleotides read TGTGCCAGCAGCGGACCTAGCGGGGGGCGCACAGATACGCAGTATTTT.

The chain joins TRBV6-1 to TRBJ1-4, with unresolved D. Germline CDR1 is MNHNS and CDR2 is SASEGT. The V and J ends lost 0 bases and 3 bases respectively, with 11 bases between them. CDR3 length equals 16 residues. The CDR3 loop is CASSEAFYRANEKLFF. CDR3 nucleotides: TGTGCCAGCAGTGAAGCGTTTTACAGAGCTAATGAAAAACTGTTTTTT.

This clone was detected only once. The gene calls are TRBV13 and TRBJ2-7; no clear D gene. CDR1 PRHDT and CDR2 FYEKMQ come from the germline V gene (reference sequence). V lost 5 bases to trimming and J lost 2 bases, with 10 bases between them. CDR3 length: 13 amino acids. Written as DNA, the CDR3 is TGTGCCAGCAGCGGGCAGGTTGCCTACGAGCAGTACTTC. Encoded protein: CASSGQVAYEQYF.

CDR3 DNA sequence: TGTGCCTGGAGTGCAATTAGCTACAATGAGCAGTTCTTC. Protein sequence: CAWSAISYNEQFF. The chain recombines TRBV30 with TRBJ2-1; D gene uncertain. Germline V gives CDR1 GTSNPN, CDR2 SVGIG (reference sequence). The V end was cut by 1 base, the J end by 3 bases, with 7 bases between. The CDR3 runs 13 residues.

This rearrangement joins TRBV7-8 to TRBJ2-6; 8 bases agree with TRBD1. The CDR3 loop spans 20 amino acids. The V gene's germline CDR1 is SGHVS and CDR2 FQNEAQ. The J segment lost 0 bases and the V segment lost 3 bases, leaving 13 bases of the junction unmatched. As DNA, the CDR3 is TGTGCCAGCAGCTTGATGACCGGGACAGGAGTAAACTCTGGGGCCAACGTCCTGACTTTC. Translated: CASSLMTGTGVNSGANVLTF.

The gene calls are TRBV6-1 and TRBJ2-2; D possibly matches TRBD1 or TRBD2 (7 bases each). From germline, CDR1 is MNHNS and CDR2 SASEGT. Trimming pared 11 bases from V and 3 bases from J, leaving 16 bases between. This CDR3 is 14 amino acids long. For the CDR3, the DNA is TGTGCCGGGGGACAGAGCGGGGACACCGGGGAGCTGTTTTTT. It yields the protein CAGGQSGDTGELFF.

The rearrangement uses TRBV4-3 and TRBJ1-1; 7 nucleotides align to TRBD1. The CDR3 loop spans 16 amino acids. Germline V CDR1 and CDR2: LGHNA, YSLEER. J was trimmed by 4 bases and V by 0 bases; bases with no gene match: 8. The CDR3 sequence is CASSQDGQGDPTEAFF. The CDR3 DNA reads TGCGCCAGCAGCCAAGATGGCCAGGGGGACCCCACTGAAGCTTTCTTT.

This clone has a single count. This chain connects TRBV6-1 to TRBJ2-7; D remains ambiguous. CDR3 size: 10 residues. Trimming shortened V by 8 bases and J by 10 bases, and 12 bases separated the two germline ends. Germline V gene lookup returns CDR1 MNHNS and CDR2 SASEGT. The CDR3 sequence: CASQSERQYF. DNA of the CDR3: TGTGCCAGCCAGTCAGAACGACAGTACTTC.